These 28 T cell receptor beta chains originate from one sample sequenced in a study of OX40 agonist ivuxolimab in advanced cancers. Some clones are missing from TCRdb's copy, which holds only in-frame ones; the method was immunoSEQ multiplex PCR. The sample shows tens of thousands of clones, roughly 89% of them seen only once. Material: CD4+ or CD8+ T cells sorted from blood, obtained in a trial of the OX40 agonist ivuxolimab. The receptors were sampled from an adult with an advanced solid tumor such as melanoma, head and neck, liver or kidney cancer.

The V and J genes are TRBV9 and TRBJ1-2, with 9 bases matching TRBD1. The CDR3 totals 14 residues. V was pared by 2 bases and J by 7 bases, with 6 bases of the junction left unmatched. Germline V gene lookup returns CDR1 SGDLS and CDR2 YYNGEE. The CDR3 nucleotides read TGTGCCAGCAGCGTTGGACAGGGGTCAGGTGGCTACACCTTC. Amino acid sequence: CASSVGQGSGGYTF. Full variable domain (rest looked up from reference TRBV9 and TRBJ1-2): DSGVTQTPKHLITATGQRVTLRCSPRSGDLSVYWYQQSLDQGLQFLIQYYNGEERAKGNILERFSAQQFPDLHSELNLSSLELGDSALYFCASSVGQGSGGYTFGSGTRLTVV.

The chain has TRBV5-1 and TRBJ2-5; D gene unclear. The CDR3 spans 14 residues. Germline V lookup: CDR1 SGHRS, CDR2 YFSETQ. Trimming removed 0 bases at V and 5 bases at J, with 11 bases between. The CDR3 DNA sequence: TGCGCCAGCAGCTTGGAAGTGGTCGGGGAGACCCAGTACTTC. Translated: CASSLEVVGETQYF.

This clone has just one count. The rearrangement joins TRBV2 to TRBJ2-3; D remains ambiguous. CDR1 SNHLY and CDR2 FYNNEI come from the germline V gene. The CDR3 extends over 12 amino acids. With 2 bases removed from V and 3 bases from J, the gap between germline ends came to 3 bases. DNA of the CDR3: TGTGCCAGCAGTGAATGGACAGATACGCAGTATTTT. Its protein product is CASSEWTDTQYF.

The gene calls are TRBV7-9 and TRBJ2-3; 8 bases map to TRBD2. This CDR3 has 16 amino acids. Germline V CDR1 and CDR2: SEHNR, FQNEAQ (reference sequence). The trim removed 1 base at V and 5 bases at J, leaving 8 bases unmatched. The CDR3 protein is CASSLELAAPGDTQYF. The CDR3 nucleotides read TGTGCCAGCAGCTTAGAACTAGCGGCCCCGGGAGATACGCAGTATTTT.

The chain combines TRBV20-1 with TRBJ1-1; TRBD1 might be the D (5 bases). CDR1 is DFQATT and CDR2 is SNEGSKA in the germline V gene (reference sequence). V lost 3 bases and J lost 11, with 13 bases in between. CDR3 length: 11 residues. Here the CDR3 DNA reads TGCAGTGCTAGGGAAGACAGAGCCGCTTTCTTT. This codes for CSAREDRAAFF.

The V call is TRBV5-1, the J call TRBJ1-3; no firm D call. CDR1 is SGHRS and CDR2 is YFSETQ in the germline V gene. V was shortened by 1 base and J by 0 bases, with 14 bases between the two germline ends. CDR3 length: 17 amino acids. CDR3 residues: CASSLTHPTGSGNTIYF. As DNA, the CDR3 is TGCGCCAGCAGCTTGACCCACCCTACCGGCTCTGGAAACACCATATATTTT.

Concerning this clone: Sequence at one end of the junction differs from germline and may be a read error. The chain uses TRBV30 and TRBJ2-5; D may be TRBD1 or TRBD2 (5 bases each). CDR1 is GTSNPN and CDR2 is SVGIG in the germline V gene (reference sequence). The CDR3 consists of 13 residues. CDR3 amino acids: CAGSRGAQETQYF. In nucleotides, the CDR3 is TGTGCCGGGAGCCGAGGGGCGCAAGAGACCCAGTACTTC.

The chain employs TRBV7-8 and TRBJ2-7, with 11 nucleotides matching TRBD1. Germline CDR1 is SGHVS and CDR2 is FQNEAQ. V shed 4 bases and J 0 bases; nucleotides not matched to a gene: 5. The CDR3 totals 16 residues. The CDR3 sequence is CASSSRDRGSSYEQYF. The CDR3 DNA reads TGTGCCAGCAGCTCCAGGGACAGGGGGTCCTCCTACGAGCAGTACTTC. The whole variable domain, filled in from reference TRBV7-8 and TRBJ2-7, reads GAGVSQSPRYKVAKRGQDVALRCDPISGHVSLFWYQQALGQGPEFLTYFQNEAQLDKSGLPSDRFFAERPEGSVSTLKIQRTQQEDSAVYLCASSSRDRGSSYEQYFGPGTRLTVT.

The chain employs TRBV6-5 and TRBJ1-2, with TRBD1 matching 11 bases. Germline assignment: CDR1 MNHEY and CDR2 SVGAGI. V lost 6 bases to trimming and J lost 4 bases; unmatched junction nucleotides: 7. CDR3 size: 15 residues. CDR3 DNA sequence: TGTGCCAGCAGCTATAGGGACAGGGGGAGCTATGGCTACACCTTC. Amino acid sequence: CASSYRDRGSYGYTF.

The V and J genes are TRBV13 and TRBJ2-2; D possibly corresponds to TRBD1 (6 bases). Per germline, CDR1 PRHDT and CDR2 FYEKMQ (reference sequence). This CDR3 comprises 15 residues. V was trimmed by 7 bases and J by 1 base, leaving 13 bases between them. CDR3 in DNA: TGTGCCAGCACCAAGCGACAGGAGAACACCGGGGAGCTGTTTTTT. This encodes CASTKRQENTGELFF.

The V call is TRBV6-1, the J call TRBJ1-2; D is uncertain. Germline V CDR1 and CDR2: MNHNS, SASEGT. V lost 2 bases to trimming and J lost 7 bases, with 17 bases between them. There are 15 residues in the CDR3. CDR3 DNA: TGTGCCAGCAGTGAACCTTCGGGAGTCTCAAGTGGCTACACCTTC. Translating gives CASSEPSGVSSGYTF.

V is TRBV2 and J is TRBJ1-2; the D gene is possibly TRBD1 (5 bases). CDR3 length equals 12 residues. Germline V lookup: CDR1 SNHLY, CDR2 FYNNEI. V shed 7 bases and J shed 8 bases, with 14 bases lying between them. The chain's CDR3 is CASTGPYAGYTF. In nucleotides, the CDR3 is TGTGCCAGCACGGGACCCTATGCGGGCTACACCTTC.

This chain joins TRBV7-2 and TRBJ1-1; tentatively, D is TRBD1 (6 bases). This CDR3 comprises 14 residues. The germline V gene has CDR1 SGHTA and CDR2 FQGNSA. Trimming took 5 bases from V and 6 from J, leaving 16 bases between them. The CDR3 nucleotides are TGTGCCAGCAGCCCCCCGACAGGCTGGGCTGAAGCTTTCTTT. It encodes CASSPPTGWAEAFF.

J is TRBJ1-4 and V is TRBV28, with D hard to call. The V gene lost 10 bases and the J gene lost 6 bases, with 12 bases spanning the gap. Germline CDR1 and CDR2: MDHEN and SYDVKM. This CDR3 spans 12 amino acids. CDR3 in amino acids: CAIGVSDEKLFF. The CDR3 nucleotides read TGTGCCATCGGGGTCTCGGATGAAAAACTGTTTTTT.

This sequence joins TRBV5-1 and TRBJ2-5; TRBD2 matches 14 bases. The V and J ends lost 4 bases and 4 bases, in that order; junction bases with no gene match: 6. CDR3 length equals 16 residues. The germline V gene encodes CDR1 SGHRS and CDR2 YFSETQ. Here the CDR3 reads CASSGGLAGDLETQYF. CDR3 coding DNA: TGCGCCAGCAGCGGGGGACTAGCGGGAGATCTAGAGACCCAGTACTTC.

The rearrangement links TRBV6-6 to TRBJ2-2; TRBD2 aligns across 11 bases. The CDR3 is 16 residues long. Looked up from germline, CDR1 is MNHNY and CDR2 is SVGAGI (reference sequence). The junction had 4 bases not matched to a gene; V was cut back by 2 bases and J by 5 bases. CDR3 nucleotide sequence: TGTGCCAGCAGTTACCCGGGACTAGCGGCGACCGGGGAGCTGTTTTTT. Translated, it gives CASSYPGLAATGELFF.

The chain links TRBV5-6 to TRBJ2-2; D is uncertain. With 2 bases removed from V and 5 bases from J, the gap between germline ends came to 10 bases. The CDR3 loop spans 14 amino acids. The germline gives CDR1 SGHDT, CDR2 YYEEEE. This chain's CDR3 is CASSFYSLTGELFF. CDR3 coding DNA: TGTGCCAGCAGCTTCTACAGTTTGACCGGGGAGCTGTTTTTT.

The rearrangement uses TRBV7-2 and TRBJ2-5, with 14 bases that match TRBD2. CDR1 SGHTA and CDR2 FQGNSA come from the germline V gene. The CDR3 runs 18 residues. V lost 5 bases to trimming and J lost 2 bases; unmatched junction nucleotides: 10. The CDR3 coding sequence is TGTGCCAGCAGCAGGCGGACTAGCGGGAGGAGTGGACAAGAGACCCAGTACTTC. The encoded protein is CASSRRTSGRSGQETQYF.

This clone was found once. Additional DNA sequences in this sample encode the identical CDR3. This chain connects TRBV28 to TRBJ1-2; no clear D. The CDR3 contains 12 residues. The V gene's germline CDR1 is MDHEN and CDR2 SYDVKM. The V end was cut by 3 bases, the J end by 4 bases, with 6 bases between. This chain's CDR3 is CASSLRTYGYTF. The CDR3 nucleotides read TGTGCCAGCAGTTTGAGGACCTATGGCTACACCTTC.

The chain uses TRBV19 and TRBJ2-7, with D unresolved. This CDR3 spans 14 amino acids. With 9 bases removed from V and 2 bases from J, the gap between germline ends came to 17 bases. Germline CDR1 is LNHDA and CDR2 is SQIVND (reference sequence). CDR3 DNA: TGTGCCAGCCGAAGGCTTTCTCCCCCCTACGAGCAGTACTTC. This translates into CASRRLSPPYEQYF.

The chain links TRBV10-3 to TRBJ1-2; D is perhaps TRBD1 (5 bases). The germline V gene has CDR1 ENHRY and CDR2 SYGVKD. CDR3 length equals 14 residues. Trimming stripped 7 bases from V and 7 bases from J, with 19 bases between. Written as DNA, the CDR3 is TGTGCCATCAACCCAGACCCTCAGGGTTCTGGCTACACCTTC. This codes for CAINPDPQGSGYTF.

The gene calls are TRBV19 and TRBJ2-2; D might be TRBD2 (5 bases). From germline, CDR1 is LNHDA and CDR2 SQIVND (reference sequence). Between the trimmed V and J ends, which lost 6 bases and 5 bases, there was a span of 10 bases. The CDR3 contains 13 residues. The CDR3 is CASRTSGTGELFF. The CDR3 nucleotides read TGTGCCAGTAGGACGAGCGGTACCGGGGAGCTGTTTTTT.

A word on this clone: The same CDR3 is also encoded by other DNA sequences in this sample. For the CDR3, the DNA is TGCGCCAGCAGCCAAGAGGCATACAATGAGCAGTTCTTC. Translation: CASSQEAYNEQFF. V gene TRBV4-3 combines with J gene TRBJ2-1; D remains ambiguous. The length of the CDR3 is 13 residues. Germline V lookup: CDR1 LGHNA, CDR2 YSLEER. Deletions cut 0 bases from V and 4 bases from J, with 4 bases between.

This clone has ten or more counts. The genes are TRBV19 and TRBJ1-2, with D possibly TRBD1 on 5 matching bases. Per germline, CDR1 LNHDA and CDR2 SQIVND (reference sequence). The CDR3 contains 14 residues. The germline V and J ends were trimmed by 3 bases and 4 bases, with 12 bases remaining between them. DNA for the CDR3: TGTGCCAGTAGTATCGACCAGGGATTCTATGGCTACACCTTC. Translation: CASSIDQGFYGYTF.

The genes are TRBV9 and TRBJ2-7; D possibly uses TRBD1 or TRBD2 (5 bases each). The germline V gene has CDR1 SGDLS and CDR2 YYNGEE. This CDR3 region has 14 residues. V gave up 5 bases and J gave up 4 bases, with 16 bases separating them. Written as DNA, the CDR3 is TGTGCCAGCAGGCTGAAGGGACCGAGTTACGAGCAGTACTTC. It translates to CASRLKGPSYEQYF.

This chain joins TRBV28 and TRBJ1-2; D is perhaps TRBD1 (5 bases). Germline V lookup: CDR1 MDHEN, CDR2 SYDVKM. V was cut by 4 bases and J by 4 bases, with 16 bases left in between. This CDR3 has 15 amino acids. The DNA of the CDR3 is TGTGCCAGCAGTTCTCCCGGGACGGAGCGCTATGGCTACACCTTC. Its protein product is CASSSPGTERYGYTF.

The CDR3 nucleotides read TGTGCCAGCAGTGGTCAGGGGGCGCGGCAGCCCCAGCATTTT. Amino acid sequence: CASSGQGARQPQHF. The chain couples TRBV25-1 to TRBJ1-5, with TRBD1 matching over 8 bases. With V trimmed by 4 bases and J by 7 bases, 6 bases remained unmatched. This CDR3 region has 14 residues. Per the germline V gene, CDR1 is MGHDK and CDR2 is SYGVNS.

The chain has TRBV7-9 and TRBJ2-7; D is perhaps TRBD1 (6 bases). The V end lost 6 bases, the J end lost 6 bases, and 15 bases lay between the germline ends. Germline V gene data show CDR1 as SEHNR and CDR2 as FQNEAQ (reference sequence). This CDR3 region has 13 residues. CDR3 region: CASSDRFRAEQYF. Written as DNA, the CDR3 is TGTGCCAGCAGTGACAGGTTTCGTGCCGAGCAGTACTTC.